The next 27 T cell receptor beta chains were all read from a single sample in a study of blood T cell repertoires in COVID-19. Using immunoSEQ multiplex PCR, the repertoire was profiled, and TCRdb retains in-frame clones only, with some absent. The sample has around 120,000 clones; almost 90% are singletons. The sample taken for sequencing was peripheral blood. The receptors were gathered from a woman aged 55-69 years with COVID-19, enrolled during active disease.

The chain employs TRBV25-1 and TRBJ1-2; TRBD1 might be the D (5 bases). CDR3 size: 15 residues. Trimming shortened V by 1 base and J by 6 bases, and 15 bases separated the two germline ends. Germline values: CDR1 MGHDK, CDR2 SYGVNS. The CDR3 reads CASSELLVGRDGYTF. CDR3 DNA: TGTGCCAGCAGTGAATTATTAGTGGGCAGGGATGGCTACACCTTC.

The chain is built from TRBV4-1 and TRBJ2-3; TRBD1 matches 8 bases. V dropped 7 bases and J dropped 3; count of bases not matched to a gene: 3. The CDR3 extends over 13 amino acids. The germline CDR1 and CDR2 sequences are MGHRA and YSYEKL. The CDR3 coding sequence is TGCGCCAGCATGGACAGGGATACAGATACGCAGTATTTT. Amino acids: CASMDRDTDTQYF.

This chain links TRBV4-1 with TRBJ1-4, with D unclear. Germline CDR1 is MGHRA and CDR2 is YSYEKL. The CDR3 runs 13 residues. Between the trimmed V and J ends, which lost 0 bases and 6 bases, there was a span of 5 bases. CDR3 sequence: CASSQDLYEKLFF. The CDR3 region has the DNA TGCGCCAGCAGCCAAGATTTATATGAAAAACTGTTTTTT.

The chain has TRBV6-1 and TRBJ1-5, with TRBD1 as a possible D gene (5 bases). CDR3 length: 14 amino acids. V was trimmed by 6 bases and J by 8 bases, leaving 17 bases between them. Germline V gene lookup returns CDR1 MNHNS and CDR2 SASEGT. DNA for the CDR3: TGTGCCAGCAGGAGGGACGCGGGAAAGGAGCCCCAGCATTTT. Translating gives CASRRDAGKEPQHF.

The chain is built from TRBV27 and TRBJ1-2; no reliable D call. CDR1 is MNHEY, CDR2 SMNVEV, per germline (reference sequence). Trimming removed 6 bases from V and 11 bases from J, with 22 bases in between. This CDR3 has 14 residues. The CDR3 is CASSRFALSVQYTF. DNA for the CDR3: TGTGCCAGCAGCCGTTTCGCCCTATCCGTCCAATACACCTTC.

V usage is TRBV6-6 and J usage is TRBJ2-3; TRBD1 matches 8 bases. The CDR3 covers 16 residues. Germline trimming cut 4 bases from V and 1 base from J; bases unmatched to any gene: 7. The germline V gene has CDR1 MNHNY and CDR2 SVGAGI (reference sequence). CDR3 nucleotides: TGTGCCAGCAGTTCCCTGACAGGGGTCGGCACAGATACGCAGTATTTT. Residues: CASSSLTGVGTDTQYF.

V usage is TRBV12-3 or TRBV12-4 and J usage is TRBJ1-1; 9 bases match TRBD1. This CDR3 has 13 amino acids. V was pared by 10 bases and J by 4 bases, with 7 bases of the junction left unmatched. The CDR3 DNA is TGTGCCACCGACAGACAGGGGGGCACTGAAGCTTTCTTT. It specifies CATDRQGGTEAFF.

The rearrangement uses TRBV15 and TRBJ2-2, with D possibly being TRBD2 (6 bases). The CDR3 loop spans 17 amino acids. Germline V gene lookup returns CDR1 LNHNV and CDR2 YYDKDF (reference sequence). Trimming took 0 bases from V and 5 from J, leaving 16 bases between them. The CDR3 region is CATSRERAGWGTGELFF. CDR3 nucleotide sequence: TGTGCCACCAGCAGAGAGAGGGCGGGGTGGGGTACCGGGGAGCTGTTTTTT.

DNA for the CDR3: TGTGCCAGCAGCTTATTAGGCGGTTACTCCTACGAGCAGTACTTC. Its translation is CASSLLGGYSYEQYF. The chain combines TRBV7-2 with TRBJ2-7; unclear D gene. The length of the CDR3 is 15 residues. V was shortened by 2 bases and J by 0 bases, with 11 bases between the two germline ends. The V gene's germline CDR1 is SGHTA and CDR2 FQGNSA.

This rearrangement joins TRBV6-2 or TRBV6-3 to TRBJ1-6, with a weak D call TRBD1 (6 bases). The CDR3 has 14 residues. Germline assignment: CDR1 MNHEY and CDR2 SVGEGT. Trimming pared 5 bases from V and 10 bases from J, leaving 15 bases between. The CDR3 here is CASSIPGVTSPLHF. In DNA form, the CDR3 reads TGTGCCAGCAGTATCCCAGGGGTAACCTCACCCCTCCACTTT.

The chain uses TRBV19 and TRBJ2-2; TRBD1 matches 10 bases. This CDR3 has 17 residues. V shed 2 bases, J shed 6 bases, and the junction held 9 bases outside the gene matches. Germline V lookup: CDR1 LNHDA, CDR2 SQIVND (reference sequence). The DNA of the CDR3 is TGTGCCAGTAGTATAATGAGACAGGGGGCAGGCGCCGGGGAGCTGTTTTTT. Amino acid sequence: CASSIMRQGAGAGELFF.

The chain carries TRBV7-3 and TRBJ2-3; TRBD2 matches 9 bases. With V trimmed by 5 bases and J by 3 bases, 6 bases remained unmatched. Germline V gives CDR1 SGHTA, CDR2 FQGTGA. This CDR3 is 15 amino acids long. The CDR3 DNA follows: TGTGCCAGCAGCCCCGGACTAGCGTGGACAGATACGCAGTATTTT. Its protein is CASSPGLAWTDTQYF.

This chain links TRBV19 with TRBJ2-7; weak D call: TRBD1 (6 bases). From germline, CDR1 is LNHDA and CDR2 SQIVND (reference sequence). Between the trimmed V and J ends, which lost 5 bases and 3 bases, there was a span of 11 bases. CDR3 length: 13 residues. The chain's CDR3 is CASSLGQYYEQYF. The CDR3, as DNA: TGTGCCAGTAGTTTGGGACAATACTACGAGCAGTACTTC. Drawing the rest from reference TRBV19 and TRBJ2-7, the complete variable domain is DGGITQSPKYLFRKEGQNVTLSCEQNLNHDAMYWYRQDPGQGLRLIYYSQIVNDFQKGDIAEGYSVSREKKESFPLTVTSAQKNPTAFYLCASSLGQYYEQYFGPGTRLTVT.

The chain joins TRBV10-3 to TRBJ1-3; D is unresolved. Germline CDR1 ENHRY, CDR2 SYGVKD. The V end was cut by 8 bases, the J end by 0 bases, with 11 bases between. This CDR3 has 14 amino acids. In DNA, the CDR3 is TGTGCCATCTCGCGGGGTCCCTCTGGAAACACCATATATTTT. Protein product: CAISRGPSGNTIYF.

The chain carries TRBV5-6 and TRBJ2-7; weak D call: TRBD1 (5 bases). Per the germline V gene, CDR1 is SGHDT and CDR2 is YYEEEE. With 0 bases removed from V and 2 bases from J, the gap between germline ends came to 9 bases. This CDR3 has 14 amino acids. CDR3 residues: CASSLVGRPYEQYF. The CDR3 DNA sequence: TGTGCCAGCAGCTTGGTGGGGCGACCCTACGAGCAGTACTTC. The whole variable domain, filled in from reference TRBV5-6 and TRBJ2-7, reads DAGVTQSPTHLIKTRGQQVTLRCSPKSGHDTVSWYQQALGQGPQFIFQYYEEEERQRGNFPDRFSGHQFPNYSSELNVNALLLGDSALYLCASSLVGRPYEQYFGPGTRLTVT.

The chain uses TRBV7-8 and TRBJ1-1; TRBD1 might be the D (6 bases). V lost 5 bases and J lost 6, with 16 bases in between. The CDR3 consists of 14 residues. Germline loops: CDR1 SGHVS, CDR2 FQNEAQ. The CDR3 reads CASSASQGRAEAFF. Here the CDR3 DNA reads TGTGCCAGCAGCGCCAGCCAGGGGAGGGCTGAAGCTTTCTTT. The whole variable domain, remainder taken from reference TRBV7-8 and TRBJ1-1, is GAGVSQSPRYKVAKRGQDVALRCDPISGHVSLFWYQQALGQGPEFLTYFQNEAQLDKSGLPSDRFFAERPEGSVSTLKIQRTQQEDSAVYLCASSASQGRAEAFFGQGTRLTVV.

The V call is TRBV7-3, the J call TRBJ2-3; tentative D call: TRBD2 (6 bases). Between the trimmed V and J ends, which lost 2 bases and 0 bases, there was a span of 12 bases. Germline assignment: CDR1 SGHTA and CDR2 FQGTGA. This CDR3 is 16 amino acids long. The CDR3 loop is CASSLYGGGSTDTQYF. CDR3 in DNA: TGTGCCAGCAGCTTATACGGGGGAGGTAGCACAGATACGCAGTATTTT.

CDR3 DNA sequence: TGTGCCAGCAGTTATCGGACAGTACCATCCTACGAGCAGTACTTC. It translates to CASSYRTVPSYEQYF. The chain couples TRBV6-6 to TRBJ2-7; D might be TRBD1 (6 bases). The CDR3 loop spans 15 amino acids. V shed 3 bases and J shed 1 base, with 13 bases lying between them. The germline CDR1 and CDR2 sequences are MNHNY and SVGAGI (reference sequence).

The genes are TRBV19 and TRBJ1-5; D remains unclear. Trimming shortened V by 1 base and J by 7 bases, and 11 bases separated the two germline ends. Germline loops: CDR1 LNHDA, CDR2 SQIVND (reference sequence). This CDR3 comprises 14 residues. The CDR3 sequence is CASSIGGVAQPQHF. The CDR3 coding sequence is TGTGCCAGTAGTATAGGGGGAGTGGCACAGCCCCAGCATTTT.

The chain has TRBV20-1 and TRBJ2-5, with D perhaps matching TRBD2 (5 bases). CDR1 DFQATT and CDR2 SNEGSKA come from the germline V gene (reference sequence). This CDR3 is built from 11 residues. The V end lost 4 bases, the J end lost 6 bases, and 9 bases lay between the germline ends. The chain's CDR3 is CSANRGQTQYF. The CDR3 coding sequence is TGCAGTGCTAATCGAGGGCAGACCCAGTACTTC.

The count of this clone is one. The chain joins TRBV3-1 (or the pseudogene TRBV3-2) to TRBJ1-2, with D perhaps matching TRBD1 (5 bases). Germline-derived CDR1 and CDR2 are LGHDT and YNNKEL (reference sequence). V lost 1 base, J lost 7 bases, and 16 bases lay in between. This CDR3 is 15 amino acids long. The DNA of the CDR3 is TGTGCCAGCAGCCAAGTAATCACCCTAGGGGCTGGCTACACCTTC. Translated: CASSQVITLGAGYTF.

The rearrangement joins TRBV6-5 to TRBJ1-6; D might be TRBD1 (5 bases). The germline CDR1 and CDR2 sequences are MNHEY and SVGAGI. V lost 6 bases, J lost 7 bases, and 16 bases lay in between. The CDR3 has 15 amino acids. This CDR3 reads CASRYQRGGNSPLHF. The CDR3 DNA is TGTGCCAGCAGATACCAGCGGGGGGGGAATTCACCCCTCCACTTT.

The chain combines TRBV12-3 or TRBV12-4 with TRBJ1-2; D not certain. Trimming took off 5 bases at V and 2 bases at J, with 9 bases between the two ends. The CDR3 contains 13 residues. The CDR3 sequence: CASSSRRNYGYTF. CDR3 nucleotides: TGTGCCAGCAGTAGTAGGCGGAACTATGGCTACACCTTC.

The chain recombines TRBV19 with TRBJ1-1, with 9 bases that match TRBD1. Germline CDR1 is LNHDA and CDR2 is SQIVND (reference sequence). The J segment lost 4 bases and the V segment lost 4 bases, leaving 4 bases of the junction unmatched. This CDR3 has 14 amino acids. CDR3 sequence: CASSTGTGTTEAFF. The CDR3 DNA sequence: TGTGCCAGTAGTACCGGGACAGGGACCACTGAAGCTTTCTTT.

This chain links TRBV3-1 (or the pseudogene TRBV3-2) with TRBJ2-1, with D unclear. CDR1 and CDR2 from the germline V gene are LGHDT and YNNKEL (reference sequence). CDR3 length: 11 residues. V was pared by 2 bases and J by 12 bases, with 8 bases between. The CDR3 region has the DNA TGTGCCAGCAGCCAATGGGCACTGCAGTTCTTC. Translation gives CASSQWALQFF.

The chain couples TRBV9 to TRBJ2-3, with D possibly matching TRBD2 (5 bases). CDR1 and CDR2 from the germline V gene are SGDLS and YYNGEE. Trimming removed 3 bases from V and 2 bases from J, with 25 bases in between. The CDR3 is 19 residues long. The CDR3 DNA sequence: TGTGCCAGCAGCGGCGACCCCTTCCGGGCTAGCTCCTTCACAGATACGCAGTATTTT. Its protein product is CASSGDPFRASSFTDTQYF.

This chain connects TRBV5-1 to TRBJ1-6; unclear D gene. CDR1 and CDR2 from the germline V gene are SGHRS and YFSETQ. The CDR3 is made up of 15 amino acids. V was trimmed by 4 bases and J by 4 bases, leaving 12 bases between them. In nucleotides, the CDR3 is TGCGCCAGCAGCAGTGAGGGAATTTATAATTCACCCCTCCACTTT. Translation gives CASSSEGIYNSPLHF.